A single T cell receptor beta chain is shown here with its context. Profiling relied on immunoSEQ multiplex PCR, and the TCRdb table lists in-frame clones only, not all of them. The sample carries around 100,000 clones, more than 65% recorded once. This specimen belongs to a study of radiotherapy plus CTLA-4 blockade in lung cancer. The receptor's source is a human donor with non-small cell lung cancer that progressed on radiotherapy plus ipilimumab. Some clones in this sample may be carry-over from other donors' samples. The sample in question was peripheral blood, obtained from a patient treated with radiotherapy plus ipilimumab.

CDR3 DNA sequence: TGTGCCAGCAGTCCCATGTATGGCTACACCTTC. It yields the protein CASSPMYGYTF. V is TRBV7-3 and J is TRBJ1-2, with D hard to call. Trimming pared 6 bases from V and 5 bases from J, leaving 7 bases between. CDR1 and CDR2 (germline): SGHTA, FQGTGA. CDR3 length: 11 amino acids. The whole variable domain, remainder taken from reference TRBV7-3 and TRBJ1-2, is GAGVSQTPSNKVTEKGKYVELRCDPISGHTALYWYRQSLGQGPEFLIYFQGTGAADDSGLPNDRFFAVRPEGSVSTLKIQRTERGDSAVYLCASSPMYGYTFGSGTRLTVV.